A selection of T cell receptor beta chains follows, all from one sample in a study of Ad26.COV2.S vaccination and SARS-CoV-2 variants. Only in-frame clones appear in the TCRdb table, and some are missing; sequencing was by immunoSEQ multiplex PCR. The sample carries fewer than 900,000 clones, 89% recorded once. The starting material was peripheral blood, obtained in a trial of Ad26.COV2.S vaccine versus placebo. The receptors here all came from a person between 18 and 65 years old who received the Ad26.COV2.S COVID-19 vaccine or a placebo. The CDR3 runs from the conserved cysteine through the conserved F or W. Each record gives: D gene, J gene, clone size, V gene, CDR3 DNA, CDR3 protein. The D gene is left open where the match is weak. Clone size appears in some rows only: once, few, many, or a class for an expanded clone.

d_gene: .; j_gene: TRBJ2-3; abundance: .; v_gene: TRBV7-9; CDR3nt: TGTGCCAGCAAGCTCCCTGGCACAGATACGCAGTATTTT; CDR3aa: CASKLPGTDTQYF
d_gene: .; j_gene: TRBJ1-2; abundance: .; v_gene: TRBV5-1; CDR3nt: TGCGCCAGCAGCTTGAACGAATATGGCTACACCTTC; CDR3aa: CASSLNEYGYTF
d_gene: .; j_gene: TRBJ2-6; abundance: .; v_gene: TRBV5-6; CDR3nt: TGTGCCAGCAGCTTGGACAACTCTGGGGCCAACGTCCTGACTTTC; CDR3aa: CASSLDNSGANVLTF
d_gene: TRBD1; j_gene: TRBJ1-1; abundance: .; v_gene: TRBV18; CDR3nt: TGTGCCAGCTCACTCCACCGGGACAGGGGTTACACTGAAGCTTTCTTT; CDR3aa: CASSLHRDRGYTEAFF
d_gene: TRBD1; j_gene: TRBJ2-7; abundance: .; v_gene: TRBV4-3; CDR3nt: TGCGCCAGCAGCCAAGGGGACAGGGACGGCGAGCAGTACTTC; CDR3aa: CASSQGDRDGEQYF
d_gene: .; j_gene: TRBJ2-7; abundance: .; v_gene: TRBV18; CDR3nt: TGTGCCAGCTCACCGTTGGCGGGGCCCTACGAGCAGTACTTC; CDR3aa: CASSPLAGPYEQYF
d_gene: TRBD1; j_gene: TRBJ1-1; abundance: few; v_gene: TRBV6-5; CDR3nt: TGTGCCAGCAGCCTCGGGACAGTGAACACTGAAGCTTTCTTT; CDR3aa: CASSLGTVNTEAFF
d_gene: .; j_gene: TRBJ2-3; abundance: once; v_gene: TRBV5-6; CDR3nt: TGTGCCAGCAGCTTGACTAGCCACACAGATACGCAGTATTTT; CDR3aa: CASSLTSHTDTQYF
d_gene: .; j_gene: TRBJ1-3; abundance: .; v_gene: TRBV5-1; CDR3nt: TGCGCCAGCAGCTTGGACGGGACACCTGGAAACACCATATATTTT; CDR3aa: CASSLDGTPGNTIYF
d_gene: .; j_gene: TRBJ1-1; abundance: .; v_gene: TRBV5-1; CDR3nt: TGCGCCAGCAGCTCCTCAAGGGGGGGGGAAACTGAAGCTTTCTTT; CDR3aa: CASSSSRGGETEAFF
d_gene: .; j_gene: TRBJ1-6; abundance: .; v_gene: TRBV7-2; CDR3nt: TGTGCCAGCAGCTTAGAACAGTGGAATTCACCCCTCCACTTT; CDR3aa: CASSLEQWNSPLHF
d_gene: .; j_gene: TRBJ1-1; abundance: .; v_gene: TRBV6-5; CDR3nt: TGTGCCAGCAGACAGAAGGAGTTGGCTTTCTTT; CDR3aa: CASRQKELAFF
d_gene: .; j_gene: TRBJ2-7; abundance: .; v_gene: TRBV15; CDR3nt: TGTGCCACCAGCAGAGAGGGATACGAGCAGTACTTC; CDR3aa: CATSREGYEQYF
d_gene: TRBD1; j_gene: TRBJ1-6; abundance: .; v_gene: TRBV15; CDR3nt: TGTGCCACCAGCAGGGGACAGGGGAACTCACCCCTCCACTTT; CDR3aa: CATSRGQGNSPLHF
d_gene: .; j_gene: TRBJ1-1; abundance: .; v_gene: TRBV29-1; CDR3nt: TGCAGCGTTGAAGATTGGGGGAACACTGAAGCTTTCTTT; CDR3aa: CSVEDWGNTEAFF
d_gene: .; j_gene: TRBJ2-7; abundance: .; v_gene: TRBV3-1/TRBV3-2; CDR3nt: TGTGCCAGCAGCCTGGCCCCGGGACCAACCTACGAGCAGTACTTC; CDR3aa: CASSLAPGPTYEQYF
d_gene: .; j_gene: TRBJ1-4; abundance: .; v_gene: TRBV12-3/TRBV12-4; CDR3nt: TGTGCCAGCAGTAGGGCAGGAACAAAACTGTTTTTT; CDR3aa: CASSRAGTKLFF
d_gene: .; j_gene: TRBJ2-1; abundance: .; v_gene: TRBV4-1; CDR3nt: TGCGCCAGCAGCCCGGGGCCTTTTGTCAATGAGCAGTTCTTC; CDR3aa: CASSPGPFVNEQFF
d_gene: .; j_gene: TRBJ2-7; abundance: .; v_gene: TRBV10-1; CDR3nt: TGCGCCAGCAGTGACCAGGCTACCTACGAGCAGTACTTC; CDR3aa: CASSDQATYEQYF
d_gene: TRBD2; j_gene: TRBJ2-1; abundance: .; v_gene: TRBV3-1/TRBV3-2; CDR3nt: TGTGCCAGCAGCCTCGGGACTAGCTCCTACAATGAGCAGTTCTTC; CDR3aa: CASSLGTSSYNEQFF
d_gene: .; j_gene: TRBJ2-7; abundance: .; v_gene: TRBV19; CDR3nt: TGTGCCAGTAGTATAGCTTGGCCGTTTTCCTACGAGCAGTACTTC; CDR3aa: CASSIAWPFSYEQYF
d_gene: TRBD1; j_gene: TRBJ1-2; abundance: .; v_gene: TRBV19; CDR3nt: TGTGCCAGTACCGAAATGGGCAGGGGGAATGGCTACACCTTC; CDR3aa: CASTEMGRGNGYTF
d_gene: TRBD2; j_gene: TRBJ2-5; abundance: .; v_gene: TRBV2; CDR3nt: TGTGCCAGCAGTTCTATAGGTTCGCGGGGGAGGTACCAAGAGACCCAGTACTTC; CDR3aa: CASSSIGSRGRYQETQYF
d_gene: .; j_gene: TRBJ1-5; abundance: few; v_gene: TRBV6-5; CDR3nt: TGTGCCAGCAACGGGGCAGGAGGTAATCAGCCCCAGCATTTT; CDR3aa: CASNGAGGNQPQHF
d_gene: .; j_gene: TRBJ2-2; abundance: .; v_gene: TRBV5-6; CDR3nt: TGTGCCAGCAGCCCCCTGGGTGGACAAGTCCCCACCGGGGAGCTGTTTTTT; CDR3aa: CASSPLGGQVPTGELFF
d_gene: .; j_gene: TRBJ2-7; abundance: once; v_gene: TRBV7-2; CDR3nt: TGTGCCAGCAGCCCGACGGGGGCGGGATTCTACGAGCAGTACTTC; CDR3aa: CASSPTGAGFYEQYF
d_gene: .; j_gene: TRBJ2-2; abundance: .; v_gene: TRBV27; CDR3nt: TGTGCCAGCACCGGCTTGGGGAACACCGGGGAGCTGTTTTTT; CDR3aa: CASTGLGNTGELFF
d_gene: .; j_gene: TRBJ2-7; abundance: .; v_gene: TRBV19; CDR3nt: TGTGCCAGTAGCAATGGGAGACAGGGAGGTGAGCAGTACTTC; CDR3aa: CASSNGRQGGEQYF